Below are 18 T cell receptor beta chains sequenced from a single sample in a study of T cell responses to AZD1222 COVID-19 vaccine. Clones were sequenced by immunoSEQ multiplex PCR, and TCRdb holds only the in-frame ones, with some missing. Of some 150,000 clones listed, approximately 89% are singletons. Specimen: peripheral blood, collected 28 days after the second AZD1222 dose. The source of these receptors is an adult who received the AZD1222 COVID-19 vaccine.

The J gene is TRBJ1-4, the V gene TRBV4-3; tentative D call: TRBD1 (5 bases). Deletions cut 0 bases from V and 8 bases from J, with 16 bases between. Germline loops: CDR1 LGHNA, CDR2 YSLEER. This CDR3 contains 16 residues. The CDR3 region has the DNA TGCGCCAGCAGCCAAGATCTAGGGGCAGGGTCGGAAAAACTGTTTTTT. Residues: CASSQDLGAGSEKLFF.

This clone was recorded only once. The chain links TRBV23-1 to TRBJ2-6; the match to TRBD1 covers 8 bases. TRBV23-1 is annotated as an ORF whose role is uncertain. The CDR3 runs to 16 residues. V shed 6 bases and J 0 bases; nucleotides not matched to a gene: 4. The CDR3 loop reads CASRGQVDSGANVLTF. CDR3 bases: TGCGCCAGCAGGGGACAGGTGGACTCTGGGGCCAACGTCCTGACTTTC.

The chain links TRBV30 to TRBJ1-1; D may be TRBD1 (6 bases). Per the germline V gene, CDR1 is GTSNPN and CDR2 is SVGIG (reference sequence). The CDR3 runs to 12 residues. The V and J ends lost 0 bases and 7 bases respectively, with 9 bases between them. This chain's CDR3 is CAWSVLRGEAFF. The CDR3, as DNA: TGTGCCTGGAGTGTACTCAGGGGTGAAGCTTTCTTT.

V and J are TRBV4-3 and TRBJ1-1; TRBD1 matches at 9 bases. This CDR3 contains 13 residues. Looked up from germline, CDR1 is LGHNA and CDR2 is YSLEER. The J segment lost 8 bases and the V segment lost 3 bases, leaving 4 bases of the junction unmatched. The CDR3 region is CASSQGTGIEAFF. DNA for the CDR3: TGCGCCAGCAGCCAGGGGACAGGGATCGAAGCTTTCTTT.

This chain joins TRBV2 and TRBJ1-1, with a tentative D call TRBD1 (5 bases). The CDR3 runs to 13 residues. Trimming cost V 6 bases and J 1 base, with 9 bases left between them. The germline V gene encodes CDR1 SNHLY and CDR2 FYNNEI. CDR3 protein: CASRRGWNTEAFF. In DNA, the CDR3 is TGTGCCAGCAGACGGGGCTGGAACACTGAAGCTTTCTTT. Filled out from reference TRBV2 and TRBJ1-1, the complete variable domain reads EPEVTQTPSHQVTQMGQEVILRCVPISNHLYFYWYRQILGQKVEFLVSFYNNEISEKSEIFDDQFSVERPDGSNFTLKIRSTKLEDSAMYFCASRRGWNTEAFFGQGTRLTVV.

The V call is TRBV4-1, the J call TRBJ1-5, with a weak D call TRBD1 (6 bases). The CDR3 length is 15 residues. From germline, CDR1 is MGHRA and CDR2 YSYEKL. The ends were cut back, 4 bases at V and 3 bases at J, with 13 bases in the middle. This CDR3 reads CASSLTDRNNQPQHF. DNA for the CDR3: TGCGCCAGCAGCCTTACTGACAGGAACAATCAGCCCCAGCATTTT.

The rearrangement joins TRBV28 to TRBJ1-5; D ambiguous. With 8 bases removed from V and 8 bases from J, the gap between germline ends came to 22 bases. This CDR3 has 15 residues. CDR1 and CDR2 from the germline V gene are MDHEN and SYDVKM. The CDR3 protein is CASSFRRAAPKPQHF. The CDR3 coding sequence is TGTGCCAGCTCCTTTCGACGGGCAGCGCCAAAGCCCCAGCATTTT.

This chain connects TRBV2 to TRBJ2-7, with 7 bases identical to TRBD2. CDR3 size: 13 residues. Germline CDR1 SNHLY, CDR2 FYNNEI. V was clipped by 8 bases and J by 0 bases; unmatched bases: 4. CDR3 sequence (DNA): TGTGCCAGCCGAGCGGGGAGCTCCTACGAGCAGTACTTC. Translating gives CASRAGSSYEQYF.

CDR3 DNA sequence: TGCGCCAGCAGCAAAACTAGTGGGCCCACAGATACGCAGTATTTT. It codes for CASSKTSGPTDTQYF. This chain connects TRBV4-1 to TRBJ2-3; TRBD2 might be the D (5 bases). V shed 5 bases and J shed 2 bases, with 14 bases lying between them. CDR1 and CDR2 (germline): MGHRA, YSYEKL. This CDR3 comprises 15 residues.

The chain recombines TRBV6-5 with TRBJ1-2; D not resolved. The CDR3 sequence is 14 residues long. The V and J ends lost 6 bases and 5 bases respectively, with 16 bases between them. The germline gives CDR1 MNHEY, CDR2 SVGAGI. The CDR3 coding sequence is TGTGCCAGCAGAACCACCCCGGGTTTGTATGGCTACACCTTC. As protein: CASRTTPGLYGYTF.

CDR3 loop: CATGGGRTDTQYF. The CDR3 DNA sequence: TGTGCCACCGGGGGAGGACGCACAGATACGCAGTATTTT. The genes are TRBV15 and TRBJ2-3, with D tentatively TRBD2 (6 bases). The V end lost 8 bases, the J end lost 1 base, and 10 bases lay between the germline ends. The CDR3 extends over 13 amino acids. Per the germline V gene, CDR1 is LNHNV and CDR2 is YYDKDF (reference sequence).

The V call is TRBV24-1, the J call TRBJ2-5; possibly TRBD1 for D (5 bases). This CDR3 has 15 residues. Germline CDR1 KGHDR, CDR2 SFDVKD. V lost 4 bases and J lost 3, with 14 bases in between. This CDR3 reads CATSDSGQGEETQYF. The CDR3, as DNA: TGTGCCACCAGTGACTCTGGACAAGGAGAAGAGACCCAGTACTTC.

The CDR3 here is CAWSQDPGGGELFF. The CDR3 bases are TGTGCCTGGAGCCAGGACCCCGGTGGCGGGGAGCTGTTTTTT. The chain recombines TRBV30 with TRBJ2-2; D not resolved. The CDR3 consists of 14 residues. Trimming took off 3 bases at V and 7 bases at J, with 15 bases between the two ends. Germline V gene sequence: CDR1 GTSNPN, CDR2 SVGIG (reference sequence).

The table lists this clone with a count of one. The DNA of the CDR3 is TGTGCCAGCAGTGAATCCAGTCGACCGTACGAGCAGTACTTC. This sequence encodes CASSESSRPYEQYF. V is TRBV6-1 and J is TRBJ2-7; no clear D. The V end lost 2 bases, the J end lost 4 bases, and 12 bases lay between the germline ends. This CDR3 spans 14 amino acids. Germline V gene lookup returns CDR1 MNHNS and CDR2 SASEGT.

This clone was seen at least ten times. The chain uses TRBV2 and TRBJ2-1; perhaps TRBD2 as D (6 bases). Germline V gene lookup returns CDR1 SNHLY and CDR2 FYNNEI. Trimming removed 5 bases from V and 15 bases from J, with 11 bases in between. This CDR3 spans 10 amino acids. As DNA, the CDR3 is TGTGCCAGCAGTCCCGGACTAAGGTTCTTC. It translates to CASSPGLRFF.

In its sample, this clone was seen once. The chain combines TRBV10-3 with TRBJ1-1; no clear D gene. CDR1 and CDR2 from the germline V gene are ENHRY and SYGVKD. The CDR3 sequence is 13 residues long. V was clipped by 10 bases and J by 10 bases, with 22 bases between them. The CDR3 is CATRTGPPEGAFF. The CDR3 DNA follows: TGTGCCACCCGAACCGGGCCCCCCGAGGGAGCTTTCTTT.

This sequence joins TRBV2 and TRBJ2-5, with D tentatively TRBD1 or TRBD2 (5 bases each). The CDR3 sequence is 12 residues long. Germline V gene data show CDR1 as SNHLY and CDR2 as FYNNEI. Trimming removed 7 bases from V and 5 bases from J, with 11 bases in between. This CDR3 reads CASTEEGETQYF. The CDR3, as DNA: TGTGCCAGCACCGAAGAGGGGGAGACCCAGTACTTC.

The chain employs TRBV7-6 and TRBJ2-5; D is uncertain. V shed 1 base and J shed 5 bases, with 11 bases lying between them. The CDR3 length is 14 residues. In germline, CDR1 is SGHVS, CDR2 FNYEAQ. In DNA form, the CDR3 reads TGTGCCAGCAGCTTAGGCGGAGACCCGGAGACCCAGTACTTC. Translating gives CASSLGGDPETQYF.